A single sample gave rise to the 8 T cell receptor beta chains below, sequenced in a study of blood T cells in healthy people across ages. It was with a sample-barcoded 5' primer and a J-beta primer mix that a second PCR of about 7 to 12 cycles was run. Each CDR3 protein is one row after TCRdb ran MiXCR on the 5' RACE reads. The table includes around 1,500,000 distinct CDR3 sequences, about 28% detected once. What was sequenced was blood. The receptors shown here come from a woman in her twenties or thirties in good health.

In this sample, this clonotype turned up many times. This chain links TRBV6-1 with TRBJ2-5; D unclear. Germline V gives CDR1 MNHNS, CDR2 SASEGT. This CDR3 region has 14 residues. Between the trimmed V and J ends, which lost 2 bases and 7 bases, there was a span of 14 bases. CDR3 sequence reads: CASSELYSRGTQYF. In DNA form, the CDR3 reads TGTGCCAGCAGTGAATTATACTCCCGCGGGACCCAGTACTTC.

The table lists this clonotype with many counts. The genes are TRBV29-1 and TRBJ2-1; 9 nucleotides agree with TRBD2. Germline assignment: CDR1 SQVTM and CDR2 ANQGSEA. The ends lost 4 bases at V and 8 bases at J; junction bases unmatched: 9. This CDR3 is 14 amino acids long. CDR3 sequence reads: CSVADFSGRYEQFF. In DNA, the CDR3 is TGCAGCGTTGCCGACTTTAGCGGGAGATATGAGCAGTTCTTC.

This clonotype occurred a few times. The rearrangement links TRBV4-3 to TRBJ1-1; D is undetermined. The CDR3 is 14 residues long. Between the trimmed V and J ends, which lost 1 base and 4 bases, there was a span of 10 bases. Germline V gives CDR1 LGHNA, CDR2 YSLEER. The CDR3 DNA sequence: TGCGCCAGCAGCCAAGGGGCTAGCATCACTGAAGCTTTCTTT. Amino acid sequence: CASSQGASITEAFF.

A remark on this clonotype: A single base separates this from a much larger clone, so it may be a read error. The chain couples TRBV5-1 to TRBJ2-7; TRBD1 or TRBD2 may be the D gene (5 bases each). Germline-derived CDR1 and CDR2 are SGHRS and YFSETQ. The CDR3 is made up of 15 amino acids. CDR3 protein: CASSAAAGSLIEQDF. The DNA for the CDR3 is TGCGCCAGCAGCGCCGCGGCAGGGAGCTTAATCGAGCAGGACTTC.

This clonotype was observed a single time. The chain uses TRBV20-1 and TRBJ2-3, with D possibly TRBD2 on 5 matching bases. Trimming removed 5 bases at V and 2 bases at J, with 8 bases between. The CDR3 totals 12 residues. Germline V gives CDR1 DFQATT, CDR2 SNEGSKA (reference sequence). The CDR3 spells CSAERFTDTQYF. The CDR3 bases are TGCAGTGCTGAGCGGTTCACAGATACGCAGTATTTT.

This chain's CDR3 is CASSRDTGRETQYF. The CDR3 coding sequence is TGTGCCAGCAGTAGGGACACGGGACGAGAGACCCAGTACTTC. V usage is TRBV7-9 and J usage is TRBJ2-5, with D possibly TRBD1 on 6 matching bases. Looked up from germline, CDR1 is SEHNR and CDR2 is FQNEAQ (reference sequence). The germline V and J ends were trimmed by 6 bases and 4 bases, with 15 bases remaining between them. The CDR3 is 14 amino acids. The full variable domain, completed using reference TRBV7-9 and TRBJ2-5, is DTGVSQNPRHKITKRGQNVTFRCDPISEHNRLYWYRQTLGQGPEFLTYFQNEAQLEKSRLLSDRFSAERPKGSFSTLEIQRTEQGDSAMYLCASSRDTGRETQYFGPGTRLLVL.

DNA of the CDR3: TGCGCCAGCAGCCAAAGGGGGACTAGCGGGGGTCCGTTCTTC. It translates to CASSQRGTSGGPFF. The rearrangement joins TRBV4-1 to TRBJ2-1, with 14 bases matching TRBD2. The V and J ends lost 2 bases and 15 bases, in that order; junction bases with no gene match: 6. CDR1 and CDR2 (germline): MGHRA, YSYEKL. The CDR3 sequence is 14 residues long.

On this clonotype: Sequence at one end of the junction differs from germline and may be a read error. The chain uses TRBV4-3 and TRBJ2-7, with a weak D call TRBD1 (5 bases). Germline V gives CDR1 LGHNA, CDR2 YSLEER. The CDR3 is 14 amino acids. In nucleotides, the CDR3 is TGCGCCAGCATCCAACGACAGATATCCTACGAGCAGTGCTTC. Residues: CASIQRQISYEQCF.